One sample yielded the 11 T cell receptor beta chains listed below, sequenced in a study of metastatic and nonmetastatic thyroid tumors. Using MiXCR, TCRdb re-called clones from the PCR reads. The sample includes about 39,000 clones, approximately 19% of them seen just once. All patients were untreated before thyroid surgery. The sample was blood. These receptors were taken from a female donor with papillary thyroid cancer or a benign thyroid nodule (not recorded which). Some clones in this sample may be carry-over from other donors' samples.

This clone was detected ten times or more. V gene TRBV3-1 combines with J gene TRBJ2-1, with 8 bases that match TRBD2. The V segment lost 4 bases and the J segment 4 bases; nucleotides outside the gene matches: 3. The CDR3 sequence is 14 residues long. The germline V gene encodes CDR1 LGHDT and CDR2 YNNKEL (reference sequence). CDR3 in amino acids: CASSRAGGYNEQFF. CDR3 DNA: TGTGCCAGCAGCCGGGCGGGAGGATACAATGAGCAGTTCTTC.

This clone appeared many times. J is TRBJ2-2 and V is TRBV6-1, with 7 bases aligning to TRBD1. Germline V CDR1 and CDR2: MNHNS, SASEGT. The trim removed 6 bases at V and 6 bases at J, leaving 10 bases unmatched. The CDR3 totals 15 residues. Here the CDR3 DNA reads TGTGCCAGCAGCCCATTCGACAGGGCCCCCGGGGAGCTGTTTTTT. Translated, it gives CASSPFDRAPGELFF.

This clone was seen repeatedly, ten times or more. The chain uses TRBV7-2 and TRBJ2-7; 7 positions agree with TRBD1. After removal of 5 bases from V and 4 bases from J, the junction contained 17 bases not matched to a gene. The CDR3 covers 17 residues. Germline assignment: CDR1 SGHTA and CDR2 FQGNSA. The CDR3 here is CASSPSYRDSRSYEQYF. The CDR3 DNA reads TGTGCCAGCAGCCCATCCTACCGGGACAGTAGGTCGTACGAGCAGTACTTC.

This clone was seen many times. The chain carries TRBV5-6 and TRBJ2-7; 14 bases are shared with TRBD2. This CDR3 is 14 amino acids long. The V gene's germline CDR1 is SGHDT and CDR2 YYEEEE. Germline trimming cut 4 bases from V and 6 bases from J; bases unmatched to any gene: 3. The CDR3 loop reads CASSRGLAGGEQYF. CDR3 nucleotide sequence: TGTGCCAGCAGCCGCGGACTAGCGGGAGGCGAGCAGTACTTC.

There are a few counts of this clone. The V gene is TRBV6-2 or TRBV6-3, the J gene TRBJ1-3; D remains ambiguous. Germline V gives CDR1 MNHEY, CDR2 SVGEGT. The CDR3 is made up of 19 amino acids. Trimming left V 0 bases short and J 0 bases short, with 18 bases between. The CDR3 is CASSYSSSAEHSSGNTIYF. Here the CDR3 DNA reads TGTGCCAGCAGTTACTCGTCGTCGGCAGAACATAGCTCTGGAAACACCATATATTTT.

The V call is TRBV6-1, the J call TRBJ2-7; 9 bases agree with TRBD2. CDR1 and CDR2 (germline): MNHNS, SASEGT. With 6 bases clipped from V and 5 bases from J, the junction kept 17 bases outside the gene matches. The CDR3 is made up of 17 amino acids. The DNA of the CDR3 is TGTGCCAGCAGCCGGGGTAGCGGGAGACCCGTCTTCCACGAGCAGTACTTC. It is translated as CASSRGSGRPVFHEQYF.

A word on this clone: The junction does not match germline at one end; this may be a read error. The chain recombines TRBV4-2 with TRBJ2-6; the D gene is possibly TRBD2 (5 bases). The CDR3 length is 18 residues. Germline V gene lookup returns CDR1 LGHNA and CDR2 YNFKEQ. CDR3 sequence reads: CASSLSTEVATGANVLTF. The CDR3, as DNA: TGTGCCAGTAGCCTATCGACGGAGGTGGCGACTGGGGCCAACGTCCTGACTTTC.

Comments on this clone: A single base separates this from a much larger clone, so it may be a read error. The J gene is TRBJ1-1, the V gene TRBV7-2; the D gene is possibly TRBD1 (6 bases). V was trimmed by 8 bases and J by 1 base, leaving 14 bases between them. CDR3 length: 14 amino acids. Germline loops: CDR1 SGHTA, CDR2 FQGNSA. The CDR3 DNA reads as TGTGCCAGCGGCCCCATAGGGGGGAACACTGAAGCTTTCTTT. Residues: CASGPIGGNTEAFF.

This clone is large (0.1 to 1%) by share. The chain links TRBV6-1 to TRBJ2-7; 9 bases are a match to TRBD1. Germline trimming cut 1 base from V and 4 bases from J; bases unmatched to any gene: 5. The CDR3 is 15 residues long. Germline V gene lookup returns CDR1 MNHNS and CDR2 SASEGT. DNA of the CDR3: TGTGCCAGCAGTGAAGAAATACAGGGGGCATACGAGCAGTACTTC. As protein: CASSEEIQGAYEQYF.

This clone was counted ten times or more. The chain uses TRBV19 and TRBJ2-1; D is unclear. V shed 5 bases and J shed 3 bases, with 11 bases lying between them. The CDR3 has 14 amino acids. Germline V gene sequence: CDR1 LNHDA, CDR2 SQIVND (reference sequence). CDR3 sequence reads: CASSDLSNYNEQFF. CDR3 sequence (DNA): TGTGCCAGTAGTGACCTCTCTAACTACAATGAGCAGTTCTTC.

V and J are TRBV20-1 and TRBJ1-2, with TRBD1 as a possible D gene (5 bases). V was cut by 8 bases and J by 7 bases, with 23 bases left in between. CDR3 length equals 14 residues. Germline loops: CDR1 DFQATT, CDR2 SNEGSKA (reference sequence). The CDR3 loop reads CSTWTASQGTGYTF. CDR3 DNA: TGCAGTACCTGGACCGCTAGCCAGGGAACTGGCTACACCTTC.